The clone carrying this T cell receptor (beta chain) came up many times. The antigen is unknown. CDR1 is DFQATT, CDR2 SNEGSKA, per germline (reference sequence). V lost 3 bases and J 9 bases, leaving 27 bases between the germline ends. The CDR3 consists of 17 residues. These data originate in a study of CD8 T cells in ankylosing spondylitis. Study-level findings and limits: Disease-linked clones were found to be CD8+ and relatively rare in peripheral blood.

From the 5' RACE reads, TCRdb called clonotypes with MiXCR, one entry per CDR3 protein. The data contain 200,000 to 250,000 distinct CDR3 sequences, about 10% of them singletons. The chain uses TRBV20-1 and TRBJ2-1; D might be TRBD1 or TRBD2, each matching 5 bases. The TCR originated in a male donor with ankylosing spondylitis or in good health (not recorded which). Sequenced material: blood, either unsorted or a sorted T cell fraction (not recorded which). The CDR3: CSASRTGAGLARSEQFF. The CDR3 DNA is TGCAGTGCTAGCCGCACCGGGGCGGGTCTAGCCAGGAGTGAGCAGTTCTTC.